The 29 T cell receptor beta chains presented below share a single source sample, sequenced in a study of beta chain features in type 1 diabetes (dated by TCRdb to 2016 to 2019). Library preparation employed the immunoSEQ multiplex PCR assay. The entire amount of isolated RNA was reverse transcribed using the High Capacity cDNA Reverse Transcription Kit, so the sequenced TCRB transcripts were expressed ones. Not all clones reach the TCRdb copy of this immuneACCESS table, which keeps in-frame sequences only. Checked studies attribute under half of the gap to unresolved V genes and leave the rest unexplained. A total of hundreds of thousands of clones appear in this sample, 11% of them only once. Together, the top ten hold less than 0.06% of the sample. What was sequenced was naive CD4+ T cells from blood. Reading the label with the study, this specimen's cell subset or site is: true naive CD4+ T cells. Source of these receptors: a woman between 18 and 29 years old in good health.

In this sample, this clone turned up a few times. The chain employs TRBV27 and TRBJ2-7; TRBD1 matches at 8 bases. V lost 8 bases to trimming and J lost 2 bases; unmatched junction nucleotides: 11. This CDR3 is 15 amino acids long. Germline CDR1 is MNHEY and CDR2 is SMNVEV (reference sequence). This CDR3 is CASCTSGTGPYEQYF. CDR3 nucleotides: TGTGCCAGCTGTACCTCCGGGACAGGCCCCTACGAGCAGTACTTC.

The chain is built from TRBV13 and TRBJ2-7, with D unresolved. From germline, CDR1 is PRHDT and CDR2 FYEKMQ (reference sequence). With 1 base removed from V and 3 bases from J, the gap between germline ends came to 4 bases. This CDR3 has 12 residues. The CDR3 here is CASSLDNYEQYF. In DNA, the CDR3 is TGTGCCAGCAGCTTAGACAACTACGAGCAGTACTTC.

This clone appeared a few times. The chain carries TRBV7-9 and TRBJ1-1, with a tentative D call TRBD1 (5 bases). V lost 1 base and J lost 0, with 9 bases in between. This CDR3 comprises 15 residues. Germline values: CDR1 SEHNR, CDR2 FQNEAQ (reference sequence). CDR3 sequence reads: CASSLVGTMNTEAFF. The CDR3 DNA is TGTGCCAGCAGCTTAGTGGGGACCATGAACACTGAAGCTTTCTTT.

The chain carries TRBV27 and TRBJ2-7; D is undetermined. V was pared by 0 bases and J by 0 bases, with 3 bases between. The CDR3 has 13 residues. CDR1 MNHEY and CDR2 SMNVEV come from the germline V gene (reference sequence). Here the CDR3 reads CASSLSVSYEQYV. The CDR3 nucleotides read TGTGCCAGCAGTTTATCTGTCTCCTACGAGCAGTACGTC.

A few counts support this clone. The genes are TRBV5-1 and TRBJ1-2; 9 bases line up with TRBD1. Unmatched junction bases numbered 8, after V lost 4 bases and J lost 10 bases. CDR1 and CDR2 from the germline V gene are SGHRS and YFSETQ. The CDR3 is made up of 13 amino acids. The CDR3 here is CASSQPGQGPYTF. DNA for the CDR3: TGCGCCAGCAGCCAGCCGGGACAGGGCCCCTACACCTTC.

The sample holds a few counts of this clone. In the same sample, other DNA sequences code for this CDR3. V and J are TRBV30 and TRBJ2-3; 11 bases fit TRBD2. Germline CDR1 reads GTSNPN; CDR2 reads SVGIG (reference sequence). Trimming took 0 bases from V and 0 from J; bases not matched to a gene: 5. The CDR3 runs to 17 residues. CDR3 amino acids: CAWSVTRTSGSTDTQYF. The CDR3 DNA is TGTGCCTGGAGTGTAACCCGGACTAGCGGGAGCACAGATACGCAGTATTTT.

The V call is TRBV10-3, the J call TRBJ1-1; D unresolved. V dropped 4 bases and J dropped 0 bases, with 6 bases sitting between them. The CDR3 runs 13 residues. Germline V lookup: CDR1 ENHRY, CDR2 SYGVKD. DNA for the CDR3: TGTGCCATCAGTGGCGGGATGAACACTGAAGCTTTCTTT. Its protein is CAISGGMNTEAFF.

The chain joins TRBV2 to TRBJ2-7; the match to TRBD2 covers 15 bases. Germline CDR1 and CDR2: SNHLY and FYNNEI. V gave up 4 bases and J gave up 5 bases; unmatched junction bases: 6. The CDR3 runs to 16 residues. The CDR3 reads CASSAGLAGGEDEQYF. CDR3 DNA sequence: TGTGCCAGCAGTGCTGGACTAGCGGGAGGGGAGGACGAGCAGTACTTC.

V and J are TRBV28 and TRBJ1-6; the match to TRBD1 covers 9 bases. V gave up 7 bases and J gave up 7 bases; unmatched junction bases: 14. Germline loops: CDR1 MDHEN, CDR2 SYDVKM. This CDR3 comprises 17 residues. The DNA for the CDR3 is TGTGCCAGCACCGCGGTGTGGACAGGGGTTAAAAATTCACCCCTCCACTTT. This sequence encodes CASTAVWTGVKNSPLHF.

The CDR3: CASSNLLDTQYF. In DNA form, the CDR3 reads TGTGCCAGCAGCAACCTGCTGGATACGCAGTATTTT. The V gene is TRBV9, the J gene TRBJ2-3; D unresolved. V was shortened by 4 bases and J by 6 bases, with 9 bases between the two germline ends. Looked up from germline, CDR1 is SGDLS and CDR2 is YYNGEE. The CDR3 loop spans 12 amino acids.

Comment on this clone: Other DNA sequences in the same sample also yield this CDR3. The chain joins TRBV7-2 to TRBJ2-5; D call uncertain. V shed 3 bases and J shed 2 bases, with 10 bases lying between them. This CDR3 is built from 14 residues. CDR1 SGHTA and CDR2 FQGNSA come from the germline V gene. The CDR3 here is CASSLVAAQETQYF. DNA of the CDR3: TGTGCCAGCAGCTTGGTTGCGGCACAAGAGACCCAGTACTTC.

This clone was counted between two and nine times. The chain couples TRBV28 to TRBJ1-1; no clear D. The CDR3 spans 11 residues. Germline V gene sequence: CDR1 MDHEN, CDR2 SYDVKM. Trimming cost V 5 bases and J 5 bases, with 6 bases left between them. CDR3 DNA: TGTGCCAGCAGTAGCAGTACTGAAGCTTTCTTT. Amino acid sequence: CASSSSTEAFF. Combining the CDR3 with reference TRBV28 and TRBJ1-1 gives the whole variable domain DVKVTQSSRYLVKRTGEKVFLECVQDMDHENMFWYRQDPGLGLRLIYFSYDVKMKEKGDIPEGYSVSREKKERFSLILESASTNQTSMYLCASSSSTEAFFGQGTRLTVV.

Notes on this clone: A far larger clone differs by one base, so this is likely a read error. This specimen includes other DNA sequences encoding the same CDR3. J is TRBJ2-3 and V is TRBV7-3; D uncertain. The CDR3 spans 11 residues. The germline gives CDR1 SGHTA, CDR2 FQGTGA. Trimming shortened V by 5 bases and J by 2 bases, and 2 bases separated the two germline ends. The CDR3 DNA reads TGTGCCAGCAGCCTCACAGATACGCAGTATTTT. Its protein is CASSLTDTQYF.

In its sample, this clone was seen a few times. V gene TRBV13 combines with J gene TRBJ2-3, with D unresolved. Germline V gene lookup returns CDR1 PRHDT and CDR2 FYEKMQ (reference sequence). Trimming took off 4 bases at V and 1 base at J, with 9 bases between the two ends. This CDR3 is 14 amino acids long. The CDR3 DNA is TGTGCCAGCAGCTATGTCGGAGGCACAGATACGCAGTATTTT. It is translated as CASSYVGGTDTQYF.

This clone was found a few times. The rearrangement joins TRBV30 to TRBJ2-7; 8 bases align to TRBD1. V lost 3 bases, J lost 11 bases, and 3 bases stayed unmatched. The CDR3 consists of 10 residues. The V gene's germline CDR1 is GTSNPN and CDR2 SVGIG (reference sequence). CDR3 region: CAWRKQGEYF. In DNA, the CDR3 is TGTGCCTGGAGAAAACAGGGGGAGTACTTC.

With regard to this clone: Relative to the germline gene, one junction end is altered; a read error may explain this. This rearrangement joins TRBV14 to TRBJ1-2; 7 bases line up with TRBD1. Germline V gene lookup returns CDR1 SGHDN and CDR2 FVKESK. This CDR3 is 11 amino acids long. The CDR3 DNA sequence: TGTGCCAGCAGCACCGCCGGGACAGCGAACTTC. Residues: CASSTAGTANF.

The chain joins TRBV29-1 to TRBJ2-5; D call uncertain. The germline CDR1 and CDR2 sequences are SQVTM and ANQGSEA. Trimming shortened V by 5 bases and J by 0 bases, and 10 bases separated the two germline ends. The CDR3 spans 13 residues. The chain's CDR3 is CSVHGPNQETQYF. DNA of the CDR3: TGCAGCGTTCACGGCCCAAACCAAGAGACCCAGTACTTC.

The chain employs TRBV13 and TRBJ2-7, with D uncertain. V dropped 8 bases and J dropped 0 bases, with 14 bases sitting between them. The CDR3 has 14 amino acids. Germline loops: CDR1 PRHDT, CDR2 FYEKMQ (reference sequence). The CDR3 is CASGARLRSYEQYF. DNA of the CDR3: TGTGCCAGCGGAGCCCGTTTACGCTCCTACGAGCAGTACTTC.

This chain joins TRBV4-2 and TRBJ2-5, with no clear D. The CDR3 contains 16 residues. Trimming took 1 base from V and 1 from J, leaving 13 bases between them. Germline V gene sequence: CDR1 LGHNA, CDR2 YNFKEQ. CDR3 protein: CASSQVSGFGQETQYF. The CDR3, as DNA: TGTGCCAGCAGCCAAGTTTCTGGGTTTGGCCAAGAGACCCAGTACTTC.

The rearrangement links TRBV5-1 to TRBJ1-6; D possibly corresponds to TRBD1 (5 bases). The CDR3 is 15 amino acids. Germline CDR1 reads SGHRS; CDR2 reads YFSETQ. The V end was cut by 6 bases, the J end by 10 bases, with 20 bases between. CDR3 loop: CASNPPPGQASPLHF. The CDR3 DNA reads TGCGCCAGCAACCCCCCACCAGGGCAGGCATCACCCCTCCACTTT.

The sample holds a few counts of this clone. The chain recombines TRBV7-9 with TRBJ2-3; 7 bases are a match to TRBD2. After removal of 7 bases from V and 0 bases from J, the junction contained 4 bases not matched to a gene. The CDR3 sequence is 14 residues long. Germline CDR1 and CDR2: SEHNR and FQNEAQ (reference sequence). This chain's CDR3 is CASNRDYSTDTQYF. In DNA, the CDR3 is TGTGCCAGCAACCGGGACTATAGCACAGATACGCAGTATTTT.

This clone was seen a handful of times. The V gene is TRBV5-1, the J gene TRBJ2-5; 10 bases map to TRBD2. CDR3 length: 16 residues. Germline V lookup: CDR1 SGHRS, CDR2 YFSETQ. The V segment lost 0 bases and the J segment 5 bases; nucleotides outside the gene matches: 7. The DNA for the CDR3 is TGCGCCAGCAGCTTGGTTTCTAGCGGGGGAGTGGAGACCCAGTACTTC. Translation: CASSLVSSGGVETQYF. The full variable domain, its missing parts supplied by reference TRBV5-1 and TRBJ2-5, is KAGVTQTPRYLIKTRGQQVTLSCSPISGHRSVSWYQQTPGQGLQFLFEYFSETQRNKGNFPGRFSGRQFSNSRSEMNVSTLELGDSALYLCASSLVSSGGVETQYFGPGTRLLVL.

J is TRBJ1-5 and V is TRBV19; no reliable D call. The CDR3 has 15 residues. The germline V gene has CDR1 LNHDA and CDR2 SQIVND (reference sequence). Trimming cost V 7 bases and J 0 bases, with 13 bases left between them. Here the CDR3 reads CASTLGDYSNQPQHF. As DNA, the CDR3 is TGTGCCAGTACCCTCGGGGATTATAGCAATCAGCCCCAGCATTTT.

The chain carries TRBV18 and TRBJ2-7, with D possibly matching TRBD1 (7 bases). The CDR3 extends over 14 amino acids. Trimming pared 4 bases from V and 4 bases from J, leaving 14 bases between. Germline V lookup: CDR1 KGHSH, CDR2 LQKENI. CDR3 sequence: CASSRGDRGYEQYF. The CDR3 DNA reads TGTGCCAGCTCACGGGGGGACAGAGGTTACGAGCAGTACTTC. Together with reference TRBV18 and TRBJ2-7, the CDR3 gives the full variable domain: NAGVMQNPRHLVRRRGQEARLRCSPMKGHSHVYWYRQLPEEGLKFMVYLQKENIIDESGMPKERFSAEFPKEGPSILRIQQVVRGDSAAYFCASSRGDRGYEQYFGPGTRLTVT.

The CDR3: CASSRQGGYEQYV. CDR3 in DNA: TGTGCCAGCTCACGACAGGGTGGCTACGAGCAGTACGTC. The gene calls are TRBV18 and TRBJ2-7; 7 nucleotides agree with TRBD1. The CDR3 runs to 13 residues. Germline V gene lookup returns CDR1 KGHSH and CDR2 LQKENI. Trimming cost V 4 bases and J 3 bases; bases outside gene matches: 3.

The genes are TRBV29-1 and TRBJ1-1, with a possible D match to TRBD1 (5 bases). This CDR3 comprises 11 residues. Trimming removed 8 bases from V and 6 bases from J, with 13 bases in between. Germline CDR1 and CDR2: SQVTM and ANQGSEA. The CDR3 nucleotides are TGCAGCCTGGGGGGGGAGGCTGAAGCTTTCTTT. As protein: CSLGGEAEAFF.

This clone appeared a few times. This chain links TRBV7-2 with TRBJ2-7; 8 bases agree with TRBD2. The CDR3 totals 16 residues. Germline CDR1 reads SGHTA; CDR2 reads FQGNSA. Unmatched junction bases numbered 5, after V lost 1 base and J lost 0 bases. Here the CDR3 reads CASSLVASGSSYEQYF. Written as DNA, the CDR3 is TGTGCCAGCAGCTTAGTTGCCAGCGGGAGCTCCTACGAGCAGTACTTC.

This clone showed up just a few times. The rearrangement joins TRBV25-1 to TRBJ2-1; D may correspond to TRBD1 or TRBD2 (5 bases each). CDR1 is MGHDK, CDR2 SYGVNS, per germline. The CDR3 loop spans 13 amino acids. V lost 10 bases and J 6 bases, leaving 16 bases between the germline ends. The CDR3 is CATEGLAVNEQFF. The CDR3 DNA reads TGTGCCACCGAGGGGCTAGCAGTCAATGAGCAGTTCTTC.

This clone appeared a few times. The genes are TRBV7-6 and TRBJ1-3; TRBD1 matches 8 bases. This CDR3 region has 17 residues. The V gene end was trimmed by 5 bases and the J gene end by 4 bases; junction bases not matched to a gene: 13. Per the germline V gene, CDR1 is SGHVS and CDR2 is FNYEAQ. The CDR3 DNA sequence: TGTGCCAGCAGCCCGGGACAGGTCCCAAAGGGGGGAAACACCATATATTTT. Amino acids: CASSPGQVPKGGNTIYF.